This T cell receptor (beta chain) was captured in a study of CD8+CD57+ T cells in acquired aplastic anemia. Study in general: Each DNA sample taken from sorted CD4+ and CD8+ cells came to approximately 3 ug on average.

This clonotype occurred many times. Its specificity is not known. Patients selected for sequencing had displayed CD8+CD57+ cell expansion by flow cytometry. Profiling of TCR beta VDJ combinations and CDR3 sequences used genomic DNA as template. MiXCR was run by TCRdb on the reads, yielding one entry per CDR3 protein. This sample carries hundreds of thousands of distinct CDR3 sequences, roughly 34% of them seen once, and the ten largest clones take around 0.82%. Whole-study results and caveats: Patients and controls were found to share twenty-nine CD8+ CDR3 sequences.

Germline CDR1 reads SQVTM; CDR2 reads ANQGSEA. Trimming took 6 bases from V and 8 from J, leaving 16 bases between them. The CDR3 extends over 12 amino acids. This TCR was recovered from a human donor with aplastic anemia. The sample was sorted CD4+, CD8+, or CD8+CD57+ T cells (not recorded which) from PBMCs. The chain combines TRBV29-1 with TRBJ1-2; tentative D call: TRBD1 (5 bases). This chain's CDR3 is CSVGDSGLGYTF. The CDR3 DNA is TGCAGCGTCGGAGACTCAGGGTTGGGCTACACCTTC.